The clone carrying this T cell receptor beta chain was found once. Its target is unknown. This sample was taken from a study of shared clonotypes between healthy human individuals. At the level of the study: The plates for each donor numbered three CD4 naive, three CD4 memory, two CD8 naive and one CD8 memory. General study findings and limits: Among non-shared clonotypes, generation probabilities were lower than among those shared by all four donors.

This CDR3 region has 15 residues. V lost 2 bases and J lost 5, with 15 bases in between. Germline CDR1 MNHNS, CDR2 SASEGT. Here immunoSEQ multiplex PCR was the method, and the copy in TCRdb shows in-frame clones only, minus some. The repertoire holds a few million clones, with about 92% as singletons. Source material: naive CD4+ T cells from PBMCs. Indicated subset: CD45RA+ positively selected. This clonotype originated in a man younger than 30 in good health. Some clones in this sample may be carry-over from other donors' samples. The chain uses TRBV6-1 and TRBJ1-2; D remains ambiguous. CDR3 region: CASSESLGLFYGYTF. CDR3 sequence (DNA): TGTGCCAGCAGTGAAAGTCTAGGGCTTTTTTATGGCTACACCTTC.